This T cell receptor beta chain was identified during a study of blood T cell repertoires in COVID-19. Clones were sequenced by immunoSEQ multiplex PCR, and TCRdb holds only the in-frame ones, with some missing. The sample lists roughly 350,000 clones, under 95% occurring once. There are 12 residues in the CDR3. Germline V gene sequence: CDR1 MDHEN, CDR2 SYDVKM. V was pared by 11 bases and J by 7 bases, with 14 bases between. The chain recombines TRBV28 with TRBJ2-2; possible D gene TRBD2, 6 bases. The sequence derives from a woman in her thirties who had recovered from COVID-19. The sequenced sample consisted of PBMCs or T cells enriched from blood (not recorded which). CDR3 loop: CAARGSDGELFF. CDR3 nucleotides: TGTGCCGCGCGGGGCTCTGACGGGGAGCTGTTTTTT.